A single sample is the source of the 29 T cell receptor beta chains below, sequenced in a study of T cells in Graves' hyperthyroidism and ophthalmopathy. The TCR beta CDR3 regions underwent amplification using RNA transcripts as the source. Carried out on the TCR CDR3, a first-round RT-PCR used the HTBI primer set. Using its own MiXCR run on the multiplex PCR reads, TCRdb lists one record per CDR3 protein. The data contain approximately 610,000 distinct CDR3 sequences, roughly 15% of them singletons. The sequencing sample was made of blood. The origin of the receptors is a woman in her forties with Graves' ophthalmopathy.

This clonotype was seen repeatedly, ten times or more. The genes are TRBV28 and TRBJ2-5, with D unclear. The ends were cut back, 6 bases at V and 5 bases at J, with 13 bases in the middle. In germline, CDR1 is MDHEN, CDR2 SYDVKM. The CDR3 runs to 13 residues. The CDR3 spells CASSVPSRETQYF. CDR3 in DNA: TGTGCCAGCAGCGTCCCCTCTAGGGAGACCCAGTACTTC.

Note on this clonotype: Being one base from a much bigger clone, this may be a read error. Given the absence of the conserved phenylalanine or tryptophan at the CDR3 end, a read error is likely. The chain has TRBV19 and TRBJ2-7; no definite D call. Germline CDR1 reads LNHDA; CDR2 reads SQIVND (reference sequence). V was trimmed by 5 bases and J by 7 bases, leaving 15 bases between them. CDR3 length equals 13 residues. CDR3 bases: TGTGCCAGTAGTGCACGGTCTTCCGGGGAGCAGTACCTC. Its translation: CASSARSSGEQYL.

This clonotype was detected ten times or more. The chain has TRBV6-2 or TRBV6-3 and TRBJ1-3, with D possibly matching TRBD1 (5 bases). Per the germline V gene, CDR1 is MNHEY and CDR2 is SVGEGT. Deletions cut 5 bases from V and 1 base from J, with 9 bases between. The CDR3 extends over 14 amino acids. The CDR3 DNA is TGTGCCAGCAGTCCCCGGACATCTGGAAACACCATATATTTT. It yields the protein CASSPRTSGNTIYF.

This clonotype was detected ten times or more. The V call is TRBV30, the J call TRBJ2-5, with D unresolved. V was trimmed by 5 bases and J by 2 bases, leaving 12 bases between them. The germline V gene encodes CDR1 GTSNPN and CDR2 SVGIG (reference sequence). The CDR3 runs to 13 residues. CDR3 sequence reads: CAWLPSDQETQYF. DNA of the CDR3: TGTGCCTGGCTCCCCAGTGATCAAGAGACCCAGTACTTC.

This clonotype appeared many times. V is TRBV6-1 and J is TRBJ2-7, with D perhaps TRBD1 or TRBD2 (5 bases each). Trimming shortened V by 1 base and J by 5 bases, and 21 bases separated the two germline ends. The CDR3 is 17 amino acids. Germline V lookup: CDR1 MNHNS, CDR2 SASEGT. The CDR3 region has the DNA TGTGCCAGCAGTGAAGTTAGGTTTCGGGGCATTTTGGACGAGCAGTACTTC. Its translation is CASSEVRFRGILDEQYF.

The V call is TRBV4-2, the J call TRBJ1-6, with D perhaps TRBD1 (6 bases). V lost 0 bases and J 0 bases, leaving 9 bases between the germline ends. Germline CDR1 reads LGHNA; CDR2 reads YNFKEQ. CDR3 length: 17 residues. CDR3 protein: CASSQEADSSYNSPLHF. The CDR3 DNA reads as TGTGCCAGCAGCCAAGAAGCGGACAGCTCCTATAATTCACCCCTCCACTTT.

This clonotype came up many times. The J gene is TRBJ2-5, the V gene TRBV24-1, with TRBD1 matching 9 bases. Germline assignment: CDR1 KGHDR and CDR2 SFDVKD. This CDR3 spans 16 amino acids. The V gene end was trimmed by 4 bases and the J gene end by 1 base; junction bases not matched to a gene: 6. CDR3 nucleotides: TGTGCCACCAGTGACTCCGGGACAGGGCCCCAAGAGACCCAGTACTTC. Encoded protein: CATSDSGTGPQETQYF.

This clonotype was recorded many times. The chain links TRBV10-3 to TRBJ2-5; D is uncertain. The germline V gene encodes CDR1 ENHRY and CDR2 SYGVKD. The germline V and J ends were trimmed by 9 bases and 5 bases, with 10 bases remaining between them. This CDR3 is 11 amino acids long. In DNA, the CDR3 is TGTGCCATTAGGGCCGGGGAGACCCAGTACTTC. This translates into CAIRAGETQYF.

This clonotype showed up many times. The V and J genes are TRBV2 and TRBJ1-5; possible D gene TRBD1, 6 bases. V lost 11 bases and J 9 bases, leaving 20 bases between the germline ends. The CDR3 consists of 13 residues. Germline V gives CDR1 SNHLY, CDR2 FYNNEI. CDR3 coding DNA: TGTGCCGGCCGACGAGGAGAAGGGGGGCCCCAGCATTTT. Protein: CAGRRGEGGPQHF.

This clonotype has a count of ten or more. The chain combines TRBV6-5 with TRBJ1-5; tentative D call: TRBD1 (6 bases). CDR1 and CDR2 (germline): MNHEY, SVGAGI. V was pared by 4 bases and J by 0 bases, with 13 bases between. The CDR3 covers 16 residues. CDR3 sequence: CASSSKTGDSNQPQHF. The DNA of the CDR3 is TGTGCCAGCAGTTCGAAGACAGGAGATAGCAATCAGCCCCAGCATTTT.

This clonotype was seen many times. CDR3 in amino acids: CASSPDRAVRGYTF. The CDR3 bases are TGTGCCAGCAGCCCCGACAGGGCGGTACGGGGCTACACCTTC. The chain uses TRBV5-6 and TRBJ1-2, with TRBD1 matching over 7 bases. The CDR3 extends over 14 amino acids. The germline gives CDR1 SGHDT, CDR2 YYEEEE. V trimming: 4 bases; J trimming: 8 bases; junction bases outside the gene matches: 11.

This chain links TRBV12-3 or TRBV12-4 with TRBJ1-1, with D uncertain. Trimming removed 0 bases at V and 4 bases at J, with 12 bases between. The CDR3 runs to 15 residues. The CDR3 nucleotides are TGTGCCAGCAGTTTAGCCCCAGGCAGGACCACTGAAGCTTTCTTT. It yields the protein CASSLAPGRTTEAFF.

This chain connects TRBV19 to TRBJ2-7; 10 nucleotides line up with TRBD2. Germline CDR1 LNHDA, CDR2 SQIVND (reference sequence). The V and J ends lost 4 bases and 4 bases, in that order; junction bases with no gene match: 13. The CDR3 spans 17 residues. CDR3 loop: CASSKSPLAGVIYEQYF. DNA for the CDR3: TGTGCCAGTAGTAAGTCCCCTCTAGCGGGAGTTATATACGAGCAGTACTTC.

Concerning this clonotype itself: This CDR3 fails to terminate in the conserved phenylalanine or tryptophan, so it likely reflects a read error. The limits of the CDR3 on the DNA are not certain, so only TCRdb's listed CDR3 is given. V gene TRBV24-1 combines with J gene TRBJ2-1; the tabulated D call, TRBD1, remains unverified against the DNA. Including both end residues, the CDR3 is 13 amino acids long. The germline V gene encodes CDR1 KGHDR and CDR2 SFDVKD. The CDR3 loop is CATSDLYRGVLFS.

This clonotype was seen a single time. This rearrangement joins TRBV6-2 or TRBV6-3 to TRBJ1-5; tentatively, D is TRBD1 (5 bases). Trimming took 5 bases from V and 1 from J, leaving 15 bases between them. In germline, CDR1 is MNHEY, CDR2 SVGEGT. This CDR3 comprises 16 residues. The CDR3 DNA sequence: TGTGCCAGCAGTCCCCACTTGGGGGGGAGCAATCAGCCCCAGCATTTT. Translated, it gives CASSPHLGGSNQPQHF.

In its sample, this clonotype was seen many times. The chain employs TRBV10-3 and TRBJ1-3; no reliable D call. Between the trimmed V and J ends, which lost 11 bases and 2 bases, there was a span of 10 bases. The CDR3 is made up of 12 amino acids. The germline CDR1 and CDR2 sequences are ENHRY and SYGVKD. The CDR3 protein is CAHSGAGNTIYF. In DNA, the CDR3 is TGTGCCCACAGCGGTGCTGGAAACACCATATATTTT.

This clonotype was observed many times. The chain is built from TRBV29-1 and TRBJ1-1, with D possibly TRBD1 on 5 matching bases. Germline CDR1 SQVTM, CDR2 ANQGSEA. This CDR3 is 15 amino acids long. Trimming stripped 3 bases from V and 5 bases from J, with 19 bases between. For the CDR3, the DNA is TGCAGCGTTGACGGGACGGGGTTCATAGGAACTGAAGCTTTCTTT. Residues: CSVDGTGFIGTEAFF.

This clonotype was seen ten or more times. The V call is TRBV4-3, the J call TRBJ2-7, with 10 bases lining up with TRBD2. Germline values: CDR1 LGHNA, CDR2 YSLEER. With V trimmed by 0 bases and J by 6 bases, 5 bases remained unmatched. CDR3 length equals 15 residues. CDR3 protein: CASSQDWLAGVEQYF. CDR3 nucleotides: TGCGCCAGCAGCCAAGATTGGCTAGCGGGAGTCGAGCAGTACTTC.

This clonotype occurred many times. J is TRBJ2-5 and V is TRBV7-2; the match to TRBD1 covers 10 bases. The CDR3 spans 14 residues. V trimming: 5 bases; J trimming: 5 bases; junction bases outside the gene matches: 5. CDR1 SGHTA and CDR2 FQGNSA come from the germline V gene. The CDR3 here is CASSRDRGWETQYF. CDR3 nucleotide sequence: TGTGCCAGCAGCCGGGACAGGGGCTGGGAGACCCAGTACTTC.

At least ten counts were recorded for this clonotype. One end of the junction fails to match germline, which may point to a read error. The rearrangement joins TRBV20-1 to TRBJ2-7; 7 nucleotides match TRBD2. Germline V gene lookup returns CDR1 DFQATT and CDR2 SNEGSKA (reference sequence). The CDR3 contains 13 residues. CDR3 nucleotides: TGCAGTGCCATCCAGCGGGAACCGGGCGAGCAGTACTTT. As protein: CSAIQREPGEQYF.

This clonotype came up many times. The rearrangement joins TRBV20-1 to TRBJ2-7; D possibly corresponds to TRBD1 (6 bases). V lost 7 bases to trimming and J lost 0 bases, with 16 bases between them. Germline V lookup: CDR1 DFQATT, CDR2 SNEGSKA (reference sequence). This CDR3 is built from 14 residues. The CDR3, as DNA: TGCAGTGGTCGTGACAGGTTGAGCTCCTACGAGCAGTACTTC. Translated: CSGRDRLSSYEQYF.

This clonotype was observed at least ten times. The J gene is TRBJ2-7, the V gene TRBV28; D possibly corresponds to TRBD2 (6 bases). The V gene's germline CDR1 is MDHEN and CDR2 SYDVKM. The CDR3 runs 14 residues. Trimming stripped 5 bases from V and 6 bases from J, with 17 bases between. In DNA, the CDR3 is TGTGCCAGCAGTGCCGCGGGATCCCACCTCGAGCAGTACTTC. Residues: CASSAAGSHLEQYF.

This clonotype was found many times. V and J are TRBV7-9 and TRBJ2-5; D is unresolved. V was pared by 5 bases and J by 3 bases, with 13 bases between. This CDR3 comprises 14 residues. Germline lookup yields CDR1 SEHNR and CDR2 FQNEAQ (reference sequence). The DNA for the CDR3 is TGTGCCAGCAGCCCCCGGACGGTAGAAGAGACCCAGTACTTC. Protein product: CASSPRTVEETQYF.

This clonotype was observed at least ten times. Here the CDR3 reads CASSIVLAGGGPYEQYF. The CDR3 nucleotides are TGTGCCAGTAGTATAGTACTAGCGGGAGGCGGACCCTACGAGCAGTACTTC. The chain uses TRBV19 and TRBJ2-7, with 12 bases fitting TRBD2. CDR3 length: 17 amino acids. V lost 1 base to trimming and J lost 2 bases; unmatched junction nucleotides: 6. The germline V gene has CDR1 LNHDA and CDR2 SQIVND (reference sequence).

The table lists this clonotype with many counts. This chain joins TRBV2 and TRBJ2-7; 10 bases are shared with TRBD2. Germline V gives CDR1 SNHLY, CDR2 FYNNEI. The CDR3 is 16 residues long. V lost 8 bases, J lost 3 bases, and 13 bases stayed unmatched. CDR3 sequence: CASVASGSGRLYEQYF. The CDR3 DNA sequence: TGTGCCAGCGTGGCTAGCGGGAGCGGTAGGCTCTACGAGCAGTACTTC.

In its sample, this clonotype was seen many times. The genes are TRBV5-1 and TRBJ1-5; TRBD1 matches 10 bases. Per the germline V gene, CDR1 is SGHRS and CDR2 is YFSETQ. V was pared by 3 bases and J by 8 bases, with 17 bases of the junction left unmatched. The CDR3 loop spans 18 amino acids. CDR3 in DNA: TGCGCCAGCAGCTCTGGCCCGATTCGTGGGACAGGGGACGAGCCCCAGCATTTT. Its protein is CASSSGPIRGTGDEPQHF.

This clonotype was counted at least ten times. The rearrangement links TRBV6-2 or TRBV6-3 to TRBJ2-5, with D maybe TRBD2 (5 bases). CDR3 length equals 13 residues. V lost 2 bases and J 5 bases, leaving 9 bases between the germline ends. Germline V gives CDR1 MNHEY, CDR2 SVGEGT. CDR3 DNA: TGTGCCAGCAGTTACCAGGACTGGGAGACCCAGTACTTC. This sequence encodes CASSYQDWETQYF.

This clonotype came up many times. The CDR3 bases are TGTGCCAGCAGTTTTCGGAGTGCCTACGAGCAGTACTTC. As protein: CASSFRSAYEQYF. This chain uses TRBV12-3 or TRBV12-4 with TRBJ2-7; no clear D. The CDR3 spans 13 residues. V was trimmed by 3 bases and J by 2 bases, leaving 8 bases between them.

There are a few counts of this clonotype. The chain couples TRBV10-2 to TRBJ2-7; D tentatively fits TRBD1 or TRBD2 (5 bases each). V lost 8 bases to trimming and J lost 7 bases, with 21 bases between them. Germline assignment: CDR1 WSHSY and CDR2 SAAADI. CDR3 length: 14 amino acids. The CDR3 DNA follows: TGCGCCAGCGTTGACTGGGACGGCGATAAGGAGCAGTACTTC. This gives the protein CASVDWDGDKEQYF.